Following are 21 T cell receptor beta chains from one sample sequenced in a study of blood T cells in healthy people across ages. The use of a sample-barcoded 5' primer and a J-beta primer mix characterized a second PCR of about 7 to 12 cycles. MiXCR, applied by TCRdb to the 5' RACE reads, yields one record per CDR3 protein. The repertoire has roughly 1.5 million distinct CDR3 sequences, about 42% of them found once; the top ten carry around 4%. The sample taken for sequencing was blood. Every receptor here comes from a woman between 18 and 29 years old in good health.

This clonotype showed up just a few times. The V call is TRBV6-1, the J call TRBJ2-5, with 10 positions matching TRBD2. The junction had 5 bases not matched to a gene; V was cut back by 5 bases and J by 5 bases. From germline, CDR1 is MNHNS and CDR2 SASEGT. The CDR3 covers 14 residues. The CDR3 nucleotides are TGTGCCAGCAGTAACGGACTAGCGGAGGAGACCCAGTACTTC. Protein sequence: CASSNGLAEETQYF.

This clonotype was detected only a few times. The chain couples TRBV7-9 to TRBJ1-2; 11 positions match TRBD1. With 6 bases clipped from V and 8 bases from J, the junction kept 11 bases outside the gene matches. Germline CDR1 SEHNR, CDR2 FQNEAQ (reference sequence). CDR3 length: 15 residues. CDR3: CASRDPGQGAYGYTF. The CDR3 coding sequence is TGTGCCAGCAGAGACCCCGGACAGGGGGCATACGGCTACACCTTC.

This sequence joins TRBV4-2 and TRBJ1-2; no firm D call. The germline V and J ends were trimmed by 4 bases and 7 bases, with 16 bases remaining between them. The germline V gene encodes CDR1 LGHNA and CDR2 YNFKEQ. The CDR3 is made up of 14 amino acids. CDR3: CASSPFQDGSGYTF. CDR3 in DNA: TGTGCCAGCAGCCCCTTCCAAGATGGGAGTGGCTACACCTTC.

The V and J genes are TRBV12-3 or TRBV12-4 and TRBJ2-1; 7 nucleotides match TRBD2. This CDR3 has 16 amino acids. The V segment lost 5 bases and the J segment 6 bases; nucleotides outside the gene matches: 13. CDR3 loop: CASSPSIAGTINEQFF. The CDR3 coding sequence is TGTGCCAGCAGTCCCTCGATAGCGGGTACGATCAATGAGCAGTTCTTC.

This chain joins TRBV6-2 or TRBV6-3 and TRBJ2-7; TRBD2 matches 10 bases. Germline V CDR1 and CDR2: MNHEY, SVGEGT. This CDR3 is 13 amino acids long. After removal of 6 bases from V and 3 bases from J, the junction contained 2 bases not matched to a gene. Here the CDR3 reads CASRRTSGYEQYF. CDR3 nucleotide sequence: TGTGCCAGCAGGAGGACTAGCGGCTACGAGCAGTACTTC.

This clonotype showed up just a few times. The chain carries TRBV4-3 and TRBJ1-5, with 10 bases that match TRBD1. The CDR3 is 15 residues long. V lost 2 bases, J lost 4 bases, and 2 bases stayed unmatched. The V gene's germline CDR1 is LGHNA and CDR2 YSLEER. Here the CDR3 reads CASSQSGQGNQPQHF. In DNA, the CDR3 is TGCGCCAGCAGCCAATCGGGACAGGGGAATCAGCCCCAGCATTTT.

This clonotype was observed a handful of times. This chain connects TRBV7-2 to TRBJ2-3, with 11 bases aligning to TRBD1. CDR3 length equals 13 residues. The trim removed 10 bases at V and 5 bases at J, leaving 5 bases unmatched. Germline V gene lookup returns CDR1 SGHTA and CDR2 FQGNSA. The CDR3 spells CATSGQGGDTQYF. CDR3 DNA: TGTGCCACCTCGGGACAGGGGGGAGATACGCAGTATTTT.

This rearrangement joins TRBV7-2 to TRBJ2-1, with D perhaps given as TRBD1 or TRBD2 (6 bases each). The DNA end lines up better with TRBJ2-7; the J call may be wrong. This CDR3 is built from 14 residues. Germline V lookup: CDR1 SGHTA, CDR2 FQGNSA. The CDR3: CASSPRQDYNEQYF. The CDR3 DNA follows: TGTGCCAGCAGCCCTCGACAGGACTACAATGAGCAGTACTTC.

The chain combines TRBV20-1 with TRBJ2-1; D may correspond to TRBD1 or TRBD2 (6 bases each). The CDR3 has 14 residues. V gave up 7 bases and J gave up 0 bases, with 13 bases separating them. Germline values: CDR1 DFQATT, CDR2 SNEGSKA (reference sequence). Here the CDR3 reads CSVRGAASYNEQFF. Written as DNA, the CDR3 is TGCAGTGTAAGGGGGGCGGCCTCCTACAATGAGCAGTTCTTC.

The chain is built from TRBV3-1 and TRBJ1-1, with TRBD1 identical over 9 bases. The CDR3 loop spans 17 amino acids. V gave up 3 bases and J gave up 4 bases; unmatched junction bases: 12. Germline CDR1 LGHDT, CDR2 YNNKEL (reference sequence). CDR3 sequence (DNA): TGTGCCAGCAGCCACATACAGGGGGCTAGCGGTGGCACTGAAGCTTTCTTT. This sequence encodes CASSHIQGASGGTEAFF.

The chain couples TRBV25-1 to TRBJ2-1, with 7 bases fitting TRBD2. J was trimmed by 5 bases and V by 0 bases; bases with no gene match: 7. The CDR3 loop spans 16 amino acids. CDR1 and CDR2 (germline): MGHDK, SYGVNS. In DNA, the CDR3 is TGTGCCAGCAGTGAATATCCTAGCGGAGATAACAATGAGCAGTTCTTC. Protein product: CASSEYPSGDNNEQFF. Combining the CDR3 with reference TRBV25-1 and TRBJ2-1 gives the whole variable domain EADIYQTPRYLVIGTGKKITLECSQTMGHDKMYWYQQDPGMELHLIHYSYGVNSTEKGDLSSESTVSRIRTEHFPLTLESARPSHTSQYLCASSEYPSGDNNEQFFGPGTRLTVL.

This chain links TRBV7-9 with TRBJ1-5; TRBD1 might be the D (6 bases). The V and J ends lost 5 bases and 0 bases respectively, with 23 bases between them. The length of the CDR3 is 19 residues. Germline V CDR1 and CDR2: SEHNR, FQNEAQ (reference sequence). The CDR3 protein is CASSQDRGIARDSNQPQHF. The CDR3 coding sequence is TGTGCCAGCAGCCAGGACAGAGGAATAGCAAGGGATAGCAATCAGCCCCAGCATTTT.

A few counts support this clonotype. The CDR3 reads CASSLSMSLRGTNYGYTF. CDR3 coding DNA: TGTGCCAGCAGTTTATCGATGTCACTTCGGGGAACTAACTATGGCTACACCTTC. V usage is TRBV27 and J usage is TRBJ1-2; no firm D call. V lost 0 bases to trimming and J lost 0 bases, with 17 bases between them. CDR1 is MNHEY, CDR2 SMNVEV, per germline (reference sequence). The length of the CDR3 is 18 residues.

The rearrangement joins TRBV6-5 to TRBJ1-2; TRBD1 matches at 9 bases. The germline V gene encodes CDR1 MNHEY and CDR2 SVGAGI. The CDR3 length is 13 residues. The J segment lost 7 bases and the V segment lost 3 bases, leaving 3 bases of the junction unmatched. The CDR3 loop is CASSYGQGFGYTF. Written as DNA, the CDR3 is TGTGCCAGCAGTTATGGACAGGGGTTTGGCTACACCTTC.

The CDR3 DNA is TGTGCCAGCAGTTACTTTAATGAAAAACTGTTTTTT. It encodes CASSYFNEKLFF. The chain employs TRBV6-6 and TRBJ1-4, with D hard to call. Trimming took 1 base from V and 4 from J, leaving 1 base between them. Germline CDR1 is MNHNY and CDR2 is SVGAGI (reference sequence). This CDR3 is built from 12 residues.

V gene TRBV4-2 combines with J gene TRBJ2-7; no firm D call. Germline V gene data show CDR1 as LGHNA and CDR2 as YNFKEQ. V shed 1 base and J shed 12 bases, with 10 bases lying between them. This CDR3 is built from 11 residues. The CDR3 coding sequence is TGTGCCAGCAGCCAAGCCAGGATACTGTACTTC. Its protein is CASSQARILYF.

This clonotype was seen once. This chain joins TRBV20-1 and TRBJ2-5, with TRBD2 matching 8 bases. In germline, CDR1 is DFQATT, CDR2 SNEGSKA (reference sequence). The trim removed 7 bases at V and 12 bases at J, leaving 7 bases unmatched. The CDR3 runs 10 residues. The CDR3 protein is CSVSGTPKYF. As DNA, the CDR3 is TGCAGTGTTAGCGGGACTCCAAAGTACTTC.

The V call is TRBV6-2 or TRBV6-3, the J call TRBJ2-7; D remains unclear. This CDR3 contains 13 residues. Germline V gene lookup returns CDR1 MNHEY and CDR2 SVGEGT. Trimming stripped 10 bases from V and 2 bases from J, with 15 bases between. The CDR3 spells CATAVRVAYEQYF. For the CDR3, the DNA is TGTGCCACCGCCGTAAGGGTGGCCTACGAGCAGTACTTC.

This clonotype was seen once. V and J are TRBV4-2 and TRBJ1-4; no reliable D call. The CDR3 covers 13 residues. Between the trimmed V and J ends, which lost 2 bases and 6 bases, there was a span of 7 bases. CDR1 is LGHNA, CDR2 YNFKEQ, per germline. CDR3 loop: CASSQRFYEKLFF. CDR3 nucleotide sequence: TGTGCCAGCAGCCAACGGTTCTATGAAAAACTGTTTTTT.

This chain joins TRBV9 and TRBJ2-3, with D perhaps matching TRBD2 (6 bases). V was cut by 0 bases and J by 4 bases, with 21 bases left in between. CDR1 is SGDLS and CDR2 is YYNGEE in the germline V gene. CDR3 length equals 18 residues. CDR3: CASSVATRLGPMADTQYF. CDR3 nucleotides: TGTGCCAGCAGCGTAGCTACGAGACTAGGGCCTATGGCAGATACGCAGTATTTT.

This rearrangement joins TRBV29-1 to TRBJ2-2; D is unclear. Between the trimmed V and J ends, which lost 5 bases and 3 bases, there was a span of 16 bases. CDR1 and CDR2 from the germline V gene are SQVTM and ANQGSEA. The CDR3 spans 15 residues. CDR3 in amino acids: CSVTTTSRDTGELFF. DNA of the CDR3: TGCAGCGTTACCACTACTTCCCGGGACACCGGGGAGCTGTTTTTT.